This T cell receptor (beta chain) was captured in a study of shared clonotypes between healthy human individuals (dated by TCRdb to about 2020). Concerning the study at large: Three men and two women, aged 18 to 49 years, made up the cohort. Per donor, three plates each were used for CD4 naive and CD4 memory, two for CD8 naive, and one for CD8 memory. Blood TCR repertoires of five healthy adults were deeply sequenced to estimate repertoire size and the extent of clonotype sharing between individuals. To increase sequencing depth and limit assay-specific biases, different laboratories used diverse techniques to prepare libraries and sequence TCR repertoires. Each donor's leukapheresis produced roughly between roughly 0.85 and 9 billion PBMCs.

Beyond this particular receptor, the publication reports: Compared with non-shared clonotypes, the clonotypes found in all four sorted-subset donors had higher generation probabilities. Pairwise subsampling indicated that sequencing depth was expected to affect the degree of clonotype sharing among donors. The small number of donors limited the genetic and exposure-history diversity represented. Larger estimated clonotype richness was generally found for naive subsets than for memory subsets. Incomplete sequencing was indicated by rarefaction of sorted-subset datasets, despite the large sequencing depth. Sampling was restricted to blood, and TCR repertoires in tissue are likely to differ from TCR repertoires in blood. Across a handful of donors, about 5% of naive CD4, 3% to 3.5% of naive CD8, about 2.3% of memory CD4, and 0.4% to 0.45% of memory CD8 clonotypes were shared.

Taken from cysteine to phenylalanine, the CDR3 has 16 residues. Only the CDR3 DNA is retained, 48 bases long and in frame from the first base. CDR1 SNHLY and CDR2 FYNNEI were looked up in the germline V gene. At the junction V is shortened by 2 bases and J by 6 bases; bases outside the gene matches: 6. Using the deep immunoSEQ assay, TCR CDR3 regions were amplified from genomic DNA by multiplex PCR. For each cell subset, the extracted genomic DNA was distributed evenly across all wells of several immunoSEQ 96-well plates, and each plate served as one replicate. For sorted subsets, 150 to 250 ng genomic DNA, equal to 30,000 or so T cell genomes, was loaded into each replicate PCR. The purified libraries were quantified using a Qubit 3.0 fluorometer, sized with a Bioanalyzer 2100, and then quantified again using the KAPA Library Quantification kit. Every immunoSEQ 96-well plate was sequenced on a dedicated single-read 150-cycle Illumina NextSeq 550 flow cell. The authors processed their data as follows. Because only junctional sequences without quality scores were contained in the immunoSEQ output, filtering matching that applied to full-length reads could not be performed. Sequences were annotated with PyIR, a Python wrapper for IgBLAST v1.9, and V/J genes and CDR3 were assigned using IMGT germline references. Reads with weak V/J assignments (E-value above 1e-6), missing CDR3, stop codons, out-of-frame junctions, or ambiguous translated residues were removed. A V3J clonotype was defined by an identical inferred V gene, J gene, and CDR3 amino acid sequence. The percentage overlap between two repertoires was calculated by dividing the number of shared unique clonotypes by the size of the smaller repertoire. RTK rarefaction, the Chao1 estimator, and Recon v2.1 estimates of unobserved clonotypes were used to assess repertoire richness. OLGA was used to compute generation probabilities for all TCRbeta clonotypes that the gDNA method yielded from a handful of donors. In TCRdb, the immuneACCESS table is reduced to in-frame sequences with V and J assigned. These tables do not hold every clone; where another copy was compared, an unresolved V gene accounts for under half, and the others remain unexplained. V and J calls and clone size come straight from that table; D and trimming were deduced from the DNA. The sample table shows under 700,000 clones, and approximately 95% are seen once. Over 0.1% of the sample belongs to the ten largest clones.

About this clone: No cognate antigen has been identified for it. Base qualities are not recorded, but no much larger clone differs from it by a single base.

CD8 naive samples were obtained by positive selection for CCR7 among CD45RO-negative cells, yielding a CD45RA+CCR7+ population from which TemRA cells were excluded. Donors were healthy HIV-negative adults with no recently reported acute infections or vaccinations. Every donor was a Caucasian adult living in Nashville, Tennessee, USA. Blood was collected by leukapheresis, and PBMCs were isolated by Ficoll-Histopaque density gradient centrifugation and then cryopreserved in liquid nitrogen vapor phase. Analytical flow cytometry was used to check the purity and quantity of every magnetically sorted T cell population. From each sorted fraction, genomic DNA was isolated and quantified by UV absorbance on a Nanodrop 2000c.

The material sequenced was naive CD8+ T cells sorted from blood. The sample's cell subset or site label is to be understood as: CD45RA+CCR7+. The V and J segments used are TRBV2 and TRBJ2-3; 12 central nucleotides agree with TRBD2. This sequence was found in a woman in her twenties or thirties in good health. The DNA is TGTGCCAGCAGTGAATTCCTAGCGGGAGGGCGTGATACGCAGTATTTT. Its translation reads: CASSEFLAGGRDTQYF.